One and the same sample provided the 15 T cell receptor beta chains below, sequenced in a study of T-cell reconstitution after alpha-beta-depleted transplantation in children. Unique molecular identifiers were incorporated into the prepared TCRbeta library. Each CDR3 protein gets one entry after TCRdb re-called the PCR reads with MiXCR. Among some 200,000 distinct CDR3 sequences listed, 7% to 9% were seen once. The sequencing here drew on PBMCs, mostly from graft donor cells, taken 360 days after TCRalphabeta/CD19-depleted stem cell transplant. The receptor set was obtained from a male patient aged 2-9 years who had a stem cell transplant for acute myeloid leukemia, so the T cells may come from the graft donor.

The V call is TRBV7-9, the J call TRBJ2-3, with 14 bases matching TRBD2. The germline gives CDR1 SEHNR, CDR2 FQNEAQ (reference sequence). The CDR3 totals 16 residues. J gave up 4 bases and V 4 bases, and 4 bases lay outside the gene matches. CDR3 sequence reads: CASSWGLAGAPDTQYF. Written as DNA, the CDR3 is TGTGCCAGCAGCTGGGGACTAGCGGGAGCCCCAGATACGCAGTATTTT.

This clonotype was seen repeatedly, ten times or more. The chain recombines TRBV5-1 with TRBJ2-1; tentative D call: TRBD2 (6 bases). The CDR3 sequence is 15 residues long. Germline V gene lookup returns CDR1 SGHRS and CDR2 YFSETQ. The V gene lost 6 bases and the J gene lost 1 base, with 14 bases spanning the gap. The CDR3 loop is CASMNARGSYNEQFF. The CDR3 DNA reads TGCGCCAGCATGAACGCGCGGGGTTCCTACAATGAGCAGTTCTTC.

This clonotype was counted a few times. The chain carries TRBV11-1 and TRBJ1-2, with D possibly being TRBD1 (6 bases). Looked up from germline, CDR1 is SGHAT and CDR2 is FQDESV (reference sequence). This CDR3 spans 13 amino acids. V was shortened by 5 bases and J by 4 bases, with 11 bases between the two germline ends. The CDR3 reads CASSVDRSYGYTF. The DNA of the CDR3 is TGTGCCAGCAGCGTAGACAGGAGCTATGGCTACACCTTC.

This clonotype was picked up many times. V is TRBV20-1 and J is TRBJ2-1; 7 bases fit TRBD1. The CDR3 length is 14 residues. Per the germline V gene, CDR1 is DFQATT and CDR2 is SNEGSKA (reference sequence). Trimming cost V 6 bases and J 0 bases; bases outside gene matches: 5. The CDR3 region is CSAGRDSSYNEQFF. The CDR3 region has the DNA TGCAGTGCCGGCCGGGACAGCTCCTACAATGAGCAGTTCTTC.

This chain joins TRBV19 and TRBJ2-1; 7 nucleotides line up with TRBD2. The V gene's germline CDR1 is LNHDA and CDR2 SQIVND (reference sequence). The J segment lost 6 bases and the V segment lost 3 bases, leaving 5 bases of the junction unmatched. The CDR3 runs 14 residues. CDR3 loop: CASSIYGRSNEQFF. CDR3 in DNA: TGTGCCAGTAGTATCTACGGGAGGTCCAATGAGCAGTTCTTC.

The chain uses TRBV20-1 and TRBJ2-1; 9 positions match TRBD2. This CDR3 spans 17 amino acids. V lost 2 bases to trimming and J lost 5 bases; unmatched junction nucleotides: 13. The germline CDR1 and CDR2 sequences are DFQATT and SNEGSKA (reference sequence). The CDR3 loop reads CSARFPLRLAAHNEQFF. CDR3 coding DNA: TGCAGTGCTAGATTCCCCCTCAGACTAGCGGCCCACAATGAGCAGTTCTTC.

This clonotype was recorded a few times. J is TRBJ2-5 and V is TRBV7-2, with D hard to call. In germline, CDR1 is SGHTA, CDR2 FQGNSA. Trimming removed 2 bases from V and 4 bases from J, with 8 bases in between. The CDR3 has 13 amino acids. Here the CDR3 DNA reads TGTGCCAGCAGCTTAAGTCTTAGAGAGACCCAGTACTTC. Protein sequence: CASSLSLRETQYF.

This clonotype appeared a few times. The CDR3 DNA follows: TGCAGTGCTAGTGGACAGTCCTACGAGCAGTACTTC. As protein: CSASGQSYEQYF. The chain carries TRBV20-1 and TRBJ2-7; TRBD1 is a possible D gene (6 bases). Germline lookup yields CDR1 DFQATT and CDR2 SNEGSKA (reference sequence). Deletions cut 3 bases from V and 1 base from J, with 7 bases between. The CDR3 has 12 amino acids.

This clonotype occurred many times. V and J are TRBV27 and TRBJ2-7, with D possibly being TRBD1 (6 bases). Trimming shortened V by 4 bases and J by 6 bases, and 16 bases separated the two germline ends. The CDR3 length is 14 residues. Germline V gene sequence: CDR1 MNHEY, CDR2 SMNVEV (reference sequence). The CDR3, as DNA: TGTGCCAGCAGTTACCGTTGGGACACCCGCGAGCAGTACTTC. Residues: CASSYRWDTREQYF.

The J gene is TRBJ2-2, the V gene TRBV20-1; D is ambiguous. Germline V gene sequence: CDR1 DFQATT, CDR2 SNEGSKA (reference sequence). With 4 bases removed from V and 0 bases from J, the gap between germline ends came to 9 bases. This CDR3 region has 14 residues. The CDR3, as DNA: TGCAGTGCTAAATTAGCAGCGAACACCGGGGAGCTGTTTTTT. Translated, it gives CSAKLAANTGELFF.

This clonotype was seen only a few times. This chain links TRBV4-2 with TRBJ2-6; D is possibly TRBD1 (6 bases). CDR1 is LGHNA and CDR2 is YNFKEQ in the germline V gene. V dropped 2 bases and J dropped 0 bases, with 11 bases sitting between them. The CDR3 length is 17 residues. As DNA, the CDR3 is TGTGCCAGCAGCCAAAGGACAGTTTACTCTGGGGCCAACGTCCTGACTTTC. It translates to CASSQRTVYSGANVLTF.

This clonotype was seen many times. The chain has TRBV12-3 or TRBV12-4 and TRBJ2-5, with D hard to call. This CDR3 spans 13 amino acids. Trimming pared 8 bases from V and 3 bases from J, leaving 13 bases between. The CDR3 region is CASVDHGEETQYF. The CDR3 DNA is TGTGCCAGCGTCGATCACGGTGAAGAGACCCAGTACTTC.

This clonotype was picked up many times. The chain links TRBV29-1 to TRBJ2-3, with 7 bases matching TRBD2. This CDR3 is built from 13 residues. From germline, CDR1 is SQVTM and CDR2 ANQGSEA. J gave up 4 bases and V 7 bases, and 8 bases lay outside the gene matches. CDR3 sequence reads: CSASGLVPDTQYF. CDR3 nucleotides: TGCAGCGCCTCAGGACTAGTACCAGATACGCAGTATTTT.

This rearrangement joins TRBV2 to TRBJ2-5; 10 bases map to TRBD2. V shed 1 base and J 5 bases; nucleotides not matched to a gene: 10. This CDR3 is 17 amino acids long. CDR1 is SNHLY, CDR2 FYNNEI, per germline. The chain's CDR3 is CASSEGLAGVSGETQYF. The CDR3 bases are TGTGCCAGCAGTGAAGGGCTAGCGGGAGTGTCCGGGGAGACCCAGTACTTC.

CDR3 nucleotides: TGTGCCAGCAAAATCCGTGCCCTTAGCAATCAGCCCCAGCATTTT. Protein: CASKIRALSNQPQHF. The chain couples TRBV12-3 or TRBV12-4 to TRBJ1-5; D is uncertain. The V and J ends lost 7 bases and 0 bases respectively, with 13 bases between them. The CDR3 spans 15 residues.